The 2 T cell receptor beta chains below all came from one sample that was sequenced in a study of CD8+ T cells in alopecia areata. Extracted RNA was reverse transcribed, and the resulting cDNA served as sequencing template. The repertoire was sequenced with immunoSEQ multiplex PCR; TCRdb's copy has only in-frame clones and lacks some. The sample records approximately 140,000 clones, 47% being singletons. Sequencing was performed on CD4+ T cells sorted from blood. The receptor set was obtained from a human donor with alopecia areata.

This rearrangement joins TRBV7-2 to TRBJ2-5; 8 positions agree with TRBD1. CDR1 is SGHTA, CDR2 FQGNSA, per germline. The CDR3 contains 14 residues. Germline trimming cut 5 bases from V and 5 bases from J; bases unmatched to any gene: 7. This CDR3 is CASSQGQGGETQYF. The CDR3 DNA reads TGTGCCAGCAGCCAAGGACAGGGTGGTGAGACCCAGTACTTC.

CDR3 sequence reads: CASSFQGMNTEAFF. CDR3 nucleotide sequence: TGCGCCAGCAGCTTTCAGGGGATGAACACTGAAGCTTTCTTT. This chain links TRBV5-1 with TRBJ1-1; D may be TRBD1 (6 bases). Per germline, CDR1 SGHRS and CDR2 YFSETQ. The CDR3 loop spans 14 amino acids. Trimming left V 2 bases short and J 0 bases short, with 8 bases between.